A selection of T cell receptor beta chains follows, all from one sample in a study of post-analysis software for immune sequencing data. One entry per CDR3 protein, called by TCRdb with MiXCR from the PCR reads. The data hold 650,000 to 850,000 distinct CDR3 sequences, with under 70% observed a single time. The specimen was blood. The receptors stem from a girl aged 5-17 years with multiple sclerosis. Both conserved end residues are part of each CDR3. The D gene is left open where the match is weak. Expanded clones get a size class; other rows say once, few or many, or leave the size out.

TRBD1	TRBV10-3	few	TRBJ2-5	TGTGCCATCAGTTCCGCGCGACAGGGGTTAGAGACCCAGTACTTC	CAISSARQGLETQYF
NA	TRBV7-6	NA	TRBJ2-5	TGTGCCAGCAGCGCCCGGGTGAGGGAGACCCAGTACTTC	CASSARVRETQYF
TRBD1	TRBV5-1	NA	TRBJ2-7	TGCGCCAGCAGCTTGAGGACAGGCGATTACAATGAGCAGTACTTC	CASSLRTGDYNEQYF
TRBD1	TRBV6-1	NA	TRBJ1-2	TGTGCCAGCAGTGTGACAGGGCGGTCCTATGGCTACACCTTC	CASSVTGRSYGYTF
TRBD2	TRBV5-1	NA	TRBJ2-3	TGCGCCAGCAGCAGCGGACTAGCGGGGGGGAAAGCAGATACGCAGTATTTT	CASSSGLAGGKADTQYF
NA	TRBV3-1	NA	TRBJ2-7	TGTGCCAGCAGCCAAGGGCTTGCCAGCCGGTACGAGCAGTACTTC	CASSQGLASRYEQYF
TRBD1	TRBV5-1	NA	TRBJ2-5	TGCGCCAGCAGCTTGGGACAGGGCCCACCCCCAGAGACCCAGTACTTC	CASSLGQGPPPETQYF
NA	TRBV6-6	NA	TRBJ2-7	TGTGCCAGCAGACTCAAGGGACTGCGTTACGAGCAGTACTTC	CASRLKGLRYEQYF
TRBD1	TRBV29-1	few	TRBJ1-2	TGCAGCGTTGTAAGGGGACAGGATTATGGCTACACCTTC	CSVVRGQDYGYTF
TRBD2	TRBV25-1	NA	TRBJ2-1	TGTGCCAGCAGTGACTCAGCGGGGGAGCAGTTCTTC	CASSDSAGEQFF
NA	TRBV7-9	NA	TRBJ2-5	TGTGCCAGCAGCTTAAAGGGACTGCTCCAAGAGACCCAGTACTTC	CASSLKGLLQETQYF
TRBD2	TRBV5-1	NA	TRBJ2-1	TGCGCCAGCAGGAAACTAGCGGGGGGGAACAATGAGCAGTTCTTC	CASRKLAGGNNEQFF
NA	TRBV29-1	few	TRBJ2-3	TGCAGCTCCAGACTGCAAGGGACGCAGTATTTT	CSSRLQGTQYF
NA	TRBV7-2	NA	TRBJ2-3	TGTGCCAGCAGCCCGGGGCAGTTCACAGATACGCAGTATTTT	CASSPGQFTDTQYF
NA	TRBV10-3	NA	TRBJ1-1	TGTGCCATCAGTCGGGCGGGGGCTGAAGCTTTCTTT	CAISRAGAEAFF
TRBD1	TRBV18	few	TRBJ2-4	TGTGCCAGCTCACCACGACAGGGTATGGGCAAAAACATTCAGTACTTC	CASSPRQGMGKNIQYF
TRBD1	TRBV12-3/TRBV12-4	few	TRBJ2-7	TGTGCCAGCAGTCCACTGGACAGGGCGGAGGACGAGCAGTACTTC	CASSPLDRAEDEQYF
NA	TRBV5-1	NA	TRBJ1-6	TGCGCCAGCAGCTTGGAAGGAGGAATGTCACCCCTCCACTTT	CASSLEGGMSPLHF
TRBD1	TRBV20-1	NA	TRBJ1-4	TGCAGTGCTAGAGATTCGTCAGGGGGAAGTGAAAAACTGTTTTTT	CSARDSSGGSEKLFF
TRBD2	TRBV20-1	NA	TRBJ2-1	TGCAGTGCTAGAGTTTTGGAACTAGCGGGAGACTACAATGAGCAGTTCTTC	CSARVLELAGDYNEQFF
NA	TRBV12-3/TRBV12-4	NA	TRBJ1-5	TGTGCCAGCATCCGGCACAGGGAGATTAGCAATCAGCCCCAGCATTTT	CASIRHREISNQPQHF
TRBD1	TRBV10-3	few	TRBJ2-5	TGTGCCATCAGGCCGGGACAGAGTCAAGAGACCCAGTACTTC	CAIRPGQSQETQYF
NA	TRBV20-1	many	TRBJ2-7	TGCAGTGCTAGTGACAGCTACGAGCAGTACTTC	CSASDSYEQYF
NA	TRBV10-3	NA	TRBJ2-7	TGTGCCGTCAGTGAGTCGGCGATTCGACAGCCCACCTACGAGCAGTACTTC	CAVSESAIRQPTYEQYF
NA	TRBV20-1	NA	TRBJ2-1	TGCAGTGCTGCAACTAGTGGGGGCGTACTCCATGAGCAGTTCTTC	CSAATSGGVLHEQFF
NA	TRBV4-1	NA	TRBJ2-7	TGCGCCAGCAGCCAAGGTGCCAGGGACGGGGGCGAGCAGTACTTC	CASSQGARDGGEQYF
NA	TRBV7-6	NA	TRBJ2-1	TGTGCCAGCAGCGTACTAGCACTTGGTGGCTACAATGAGCAGTTCTTC	CASSVLALGGYNEQFF
TRBD1	TRBV15	NA	TRBJ1-6	TGTGCCACCAGCAGGGGACAGGAAAATTCACCCCTCCACTTT	CATSRGQENSPLHF
NA	TRBV7-3	NA	TRBJ2-1	TGTGCCAGCAGCTTCATTTCCGGGGAACCCTACAATGAGCAGTTCTTC	CASSFISGEPYNEQFF
NA	TRBV5-1	NA	TRBJ1-5	TGCGCCAGCAGCTTGAGCGGCCACAATCAGCCCCAGCATTTT	CASSLSGHNQPQHF
NA	TRBV6-1	NA	TRBJ2-7	TGTGCCAGCCGAGAGGGGACCCTCTCCTACGAGCAGTACTTC	CASREGTLSYEQYF
TRBD1	TRBV25-1	NA	TRBJ2-7	TGTGCCAGCAGTGAAAGGCCCACAGGGGTGGGCCTCTACGAGCAGTACTTC	CASSERPTGVGLYEQYF
TRBD2	TRBV5-6	NA	TRBJ2-7	TGTGCCAGCAGCTTGTCTAGCGGGGGGGCGGTGCAGTACTTC	CASSLSSGGAVQYF
NA	TRBV6-5	NA	TRBJ2-3	TGTGCCAGCAGTTACTCTGAGTCCGGGGTTTGGGATACGCAGTATTTT	CASSYSESGVWDTQYF
TRBD1	TRBV6-5	NA	TRBJ1-2	TGTGCCAGCAGTTACTTAGCAGGGGGCGGCTATGGCTACACCTTC	CASSYLAGGGYGYTF